This entry concerns a single TCR beta chain. Its antigen is not known. This entry belongs to a study of T cells in narcolepsy. The repertoire was sequenced with immunoSEQ multiplex PCR; TCRdb's copy has only in-frame clones and lacks some. This table holds 35,000 to 40,000 clones, approximately 85% found once. Broader study findings: Reportedly, autoreactive clonotypes were serially detected in patients' blood but not controls'.

The sample was CD45RA- memory CD4+ T cells from PBMCs. The clonotype comes from a human donor with narcolepsy.

The CDR3 bases are TGTGCCAGCAGGAGGGATTCCTATAATTCACCCCTCCACTTT. Its protein product is CASRRDSYNSPLHF. The chain recombines TRBV7-2 with TRBJ1-6; no definite D call. The V end was cut by 6 bases, the J end by 1 base, with 7 bases between. The length of the CDR3 is 14 residues. Germline lookup yields CDR1 SGHTA and CDR2 FQGNSA.